This T cell receptor (beta chain) was sequenced for a study of shared clonotypes between healthy human individuals. Study conclusions and caveats: Compared with memory subsets, naive subsets generally had larger estimated richness. Compared with clonotypes that all four donors shared, non-shared clonotypes had lower generation probabilities.

With regard to this clone: Its antigen is currently unknown.

V dropped 2 bases and J dropped 4 bases, with 9 bases sitting between them. The CDR3 contains 13 residues. Germline CDR1 and CDR2: SGHKS and YYEKEE (reference sequence). Sorted-subset replicate PCR reactions contained approximately 190 ng DNA, corresponding to some 29,000 T cell genomes. Clones were sequenced by immunoSEQ multiplex PCR, and TCRdb holds only the in-frame ones, with some missing. This table holds under 2.5 million clones, around 93% found once. The sample comprised naive CD4+ T cells from PBMCs. Subset specified: CD45RA+ positively selected. J is TRBJ1-1 and V is TRBV5-5; possibly TRBD1 for D (6 bases). The sequence was obtained from a man between 18 and 35 years old in good health. Some clones in this sample may be carry-over from other donors' samples. The CDR3 DNA reads TGTGCCAGCAGCTTCGGACAGTCCACTGAAGCTTTCTTT. It specifies CASSFGQSTEAFF.